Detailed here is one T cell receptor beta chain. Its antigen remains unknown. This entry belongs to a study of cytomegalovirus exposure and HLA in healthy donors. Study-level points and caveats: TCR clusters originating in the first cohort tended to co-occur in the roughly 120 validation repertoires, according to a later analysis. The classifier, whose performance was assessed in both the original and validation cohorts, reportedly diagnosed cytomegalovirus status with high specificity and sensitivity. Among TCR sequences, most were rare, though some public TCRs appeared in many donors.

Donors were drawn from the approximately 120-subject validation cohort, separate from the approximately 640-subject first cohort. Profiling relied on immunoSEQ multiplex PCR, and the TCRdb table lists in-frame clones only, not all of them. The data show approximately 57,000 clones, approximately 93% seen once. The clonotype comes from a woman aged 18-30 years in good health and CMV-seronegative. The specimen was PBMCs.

CDR3 region: CASIQYGNSNGYTF. The CDR3 nucleotides read TGTGCCAGCATTCAGTACGGGAATTCGAACGGCTACACCTTC. The chain combines TRBV28 with TRBJ1-2; D call uncertain. V gave up 7 bases and J gave up 8 bases, with 20 bases separating them. The germline V gene has CDR1 MDHEN and CDR2 SYDVKM. The CDR3 covers 14 residues.